Listed here are 10 T cell receptor beta chains from one sample, sequenced in a study of T cells in Graves' hyperthyroidism and ophthalmopathy. RNA transcripts were the template for amplifying TCR beta CDR3 regions. A set of HTBI primers served as the primers for a first-round RT-PCR of the TCR CDR3. TCRdb reprocessed the multiplex PCR reads with MiXCR, giving one entry per CDR3 protein. This sample has approximately 560,000 distinct CDR3 sequences, with under 60% found just once. The sequenced sample consisted of peripheral blood or thyroid tissue (not recorded which). These TCRs come from a woman between 18 and 29 years old with Graves' hyperthyroidism.

This clonotype has ten or more counts. This chain joins TRBV24-1 and TRBJ1-5, with 7 positions matching TRBD1. The length of the CDR3 is 13 residues. V shed 6 bases, J shed 6 bases, and the junction held 4 bases outside the gene matches. CDR1 and CDR2 from the germline V gene are KGHDR and SFDVKD. CDR3 sequence reads: CATSPPGGQPQHF. CDR3 nucleotides: TGTGCCACCAGTCCCCCAGGGGGTCAGCCCCAGCATTTT.

The CDR3 DNA reads as TGTGCCATCAGTCCCGGACAGGGATATCAGCCCCAGCATTTT. This translates into CAISPGQGYQPQHF. V usage is TRBV10-3 and J usage is TRBJ1-5; TRBD1 matches 8 bases. CDR1 and CDR2 from the germline V gene are ENHRY and SYGVKD. With 5 bases clipped from V and 5 bases from J, the junction kept 5 bases outside the gene matches. CDR3 size: 14 residues.

This clonotype has ten or more counts. This chain uses TRBV19 with TRBJ1-1, with TRBD1 matching over 7 bases. Germline V gene data show CDR1 as LNHDA and CDR2 as SQIVND (reference sequence). J lost 1 base, V lost 5 bases, and 4 bases had no gene match. The CDR3 contains 14 residues. Here the CDR3 reads CASSVRDRNTEAFF. The CDR3 DNA reads TGTGCCAGTAGTGTTCGGGACAGGAACACTGAAGCTTTCTTT.

This clonotype showed up just once. The chain has TRBV10-2 and TRBJ2-7; a weak D match, TRBD1 (6 bases). Trimming shortened V by 6 bases and J by 2 bases, and 17 bases separated the two germline ends. The V gene's germline CDR1 is WSHSY and CDR2 SAAADI. This CDR3 region has 15 residues. The DNA for the CDR3 is TGCGCCAGCAGCTTGGTTGGGACACCAACCTACGAGCAGTACTTC. Translated, it gives CASSLVGTPTYEQYF.

The V gene is TRBV2, the J gene TRBJ1-6; D is uncertain. CDR1 and CDR2 from the germline V gene are SNHLY and FYNNEI. This CDR3 contains 15 residues. The V and J ends lost 5 bases and 7 bases respectively, with 15 bases between them. CDR3 DNA sequence: TGTGCCAGCAGTATAGTCATCGAGAGAAATTCACCCCTCCACTTT. The encoded protein is CASSIVIERNSPLHF. Combining the CDR3 with reference TRBV2 and TRBJ1-6 gives the whole variable domain EPEVTQTPSHQVTQMGQEVILRCVPISNHLYFYWYRQILGQKVEFLVSFYNNEISEKSEIFDDQFSVERPDGSNFTLKIRSTKLEDSAMYFCASSIVIERNSPLHFGNGTRLTVT.

The J gene is TRBJ2-7, the V gene TRBV7-2, with TRBD2 matching over 8 bases. The CDR3 has 15 amino acids. Germline V gene sequence: CDR1 SGHTA, CDR2 FQGNSA. Trimming removed 1 base from V and 7 bases from J; junction bases left unmatched: 9. DNA for the CDR3: TGTGCCAGCAGCTTAGGGCGAGCGGGAGTTGGTGAGCAGTACTTC. Translation gives CASSLGRAGVGEQYF.

V and J are TRBV24-1 and TRBJ2-5; 9 bases are shared with TRBD1. Germline lookup yields CDR1 KGHDR and CDR2 SFDVKD. V trimming: 6 bases; J trimming: 5 bases; junction bases outside the gene matches: 9. The CDR3 is 15 amino acids. CDR3: CATSYSRTGDETQYF. The CDR3 region has the DNA TGTGCCACCAGTTACTCGCGGACAGGGGACGAGACCCAGTACTTC.

The chain links TRBV2 to TRBJ1-1; D ambiguous. V gave up 5 bases and J gave up 0 bases, with 10 bases separating them. From germline, CDR1 is SNHLY and CDR2 FYNNEI. The CDR3 has 14 residues. The CDR3 nucleotides read TGTGCCAGCAGTTCCCCTAGGTTGAACACTGAAGCTTTCTTT. Protein sequence: CASSSPRLNTEAFF.

The chain recombines TRBV2 with TRBJ2-5; maybe TRBD2 (6 bases). CDR3 length: 16 amino acids. Trimming removed 5 bases at V and 4 bases at J, with 20 bases between. CDR1 is SNHLY and CDR2 is FYNNEI in the germline V gene. This chain's CDR3 is CASSLIAELRGETQYF. The CDR3 nucleotides read TGTGCCAGCAGTCTCATAGCGGAACTGAGGGGAGAGACCCAGTACTTC.

Note on this clonotype: A read error is likely, as this CDR3 ends without the conserved phenylalanine or tryptophan. No DNA is shown, since the ends of the CDR3 on it are uncertain; the CDR3 is the one TCRdb lists. The V gene is TRBV15, the J gene TRBJ2-6. CDR1 is LNHNV and CDR2 is YYDKDF in the germline V gene (reference sequence). From its first to its last residue, the CDR3 has 16 amino acids. The CDR3 sequence: CATSRGQGSGANVLVL.